This entry lists 32 T cell receptor beta chains sequenced from one sample in a study of yellow fever vaccine responses in identical twins (dated by TCRdb to the late 2010s). Libraries were prepared through RT-PCR. Sequencing took place on an Illumina HiSeq 2500. Clones were called with MiXCR by TCRdb after fastp trimmed the public reads at Q25, and only in-frame beta chains were retained. Every CDR3 protein is listed once, alongside the most common genes and DNA of its rows. The table for this sample lists fewer than 6,500 distinct CDR3 sequences; 77% of them were counted only once. In total, the top ten clones hold roughly 2.6% of the sample. The sequences come from T cells from blood (PBMCs), unsorted or a sorted subset (not recorded which), collected before or after yellow fever vaccination (not recorded which). These receptors originate from a woman aged 18-29 years who received the yellow fever vaccine. Donor details come from another sample of the same person, matched by shared clones.

The chain has TRBV12-3 or TRBV12-4 and TRBJ1-1; 7 bases agree with TRBD1. The V gene end was trimmed by 1 base and the J gene end by 4 bases; junction bases not matched to a gene: 6. The CDR3 has 15 amino acids. The CDR3 nucleotides read TGTGCCAGCAGTTTAGTGGCCCACAGGGGCACTGAAGCTTTCTTT. Its translation is CASSLVAHRGTEAFF.

The chain recombines TRBV4-1 with TRBJ1-2; D is perhaps TRBD1 (6 bases). The CDR3 spans 15 residues. V gave up 0 bases and J gave up 8 bases, with 16 bases separating them. Germline V CDR1 and CDR2: MGHRA, YSYEKL. In DNA, the CDR3 is TGCGCCAGCAGCCAAGATCAAACAGGGACTCGGGGCTACACCTTC. This encodes CASSQDQTGTRGYTF.

J is TRBJ1-5 and V is TRBV4-1; D is unresolved. Germline V gene sequence: CDR1 MGHRA, CDR2 YSYEKL. V lost 0 bases and J 3 bases, leaving 6 bases between the germline ends. The CDR3 consists of 14 residues. The CDR3 sequence: CASSQDRFNQPQHF. The CDR3 DNA follows: TGCGCCAGCAGCCAAGATCGATTCAATCAGCCCCAGCATTTT.

In nucleotides, the CDR3 is TGCAGCGTTGTCCTAGGTGTCGGGGAGCAGTTCTTC. Translation gives CSVVLGVGEQFF. V usage is TRBV29-1 and J usage is TRBJ2-1, with D uncertain. V gave up 4 bases and J gave up 10 bases, with 14 bases separating them. Germline V gene data show CDR1 as SQVTM and CDR2 as ANQGSEA. CDR3 length equals 12 residues.

The V call is TRBV24-1, the J call TRBJ2-5; the D gene is possibly TRBD2 (6 bases). CDR3 length equals 16 residues. In germline, CDR1 is KGHDR, CDR2 SFDVKD. Trimming shortened V by 5 bases and J by 5 bases, and 20 bases separated the two germline ends. For the CDR3, the DNA is TGTGCCACCAGTGCCGGCAAGCGGGCCTTGTTGGAGACCCAGTACTTC. This codes for CATSAGKRALLETQYF.

The V call is TRBV20-1, the J call TRBJ2-2; a weak D match, TRBD2 (6 bases). This CDR3 is built from 14 residues. The V and J ends lost 0 bases and 3 bases respectively, with 8 bases between them. Germline-derived CDR1 and CDR2 are DFQATT and SNEGSKA (reference sequence). CDR3: CSARETGDTGELFF. DNA of the CDR3: TGCAGTGCTAGAGAGACGGGGGACACCGGGGAGCTGTTTTTT.

The chain uses TRBV10-3 and TRBJ2-7; tentative D call: TRBD1 (6 bases). V lost 0 bases, J lost 6 bases, and 12 bases lay in between. The CDR3 runs to 14 residues. Germline V gene data show CDR1 as ENHRY and CDR2 as SYGVKD. The CDR3, as DNA: TGTGCCATCAGTGAGTCCGAGGGGGTCGGCGAGCAGTACTTC. As protein: CAISESEGVGEQYF.

The chain employs TRBV7-2 and TRBJ1-5; D gene ambiguous. The CDR3 sequence is 13 residues long. Germline CDR1 and CDR2: SGHTA and FQGNSA. Trimming cost V 2 bases and J 5 bases, with 7 bases left between them. CDR3 sequence: CASSLTRDQPQHF. CDR3 DNA sequence: TGTGCCAGCAGCTTAACCCGGGATCAGCCCCAGCATTTT.

V usage is TRBV20-1 and J usage is TRBJ2-1, with 9 positions matching TRBD1. Germline V gene data show CDR1 as DFQATT and CDR2 as SNEGSKA (reference sequence). Trimming took 6 bases from V and 4 from J; bases not matched to a gene: 13. The CDR3 is 16 residues long. The DNA of the CDR3 is TGCAGTGCCCCCCCGGCCGGGACAGGGTTATACAATGAGCAGTTCTTC. Its protein product is CSAPPAGTGLYNEQFF.

This clonotype was picked up a small number of times. The chain is built from TRBV13 and TRBJ2-3, with 7 positions matching TRBD2. This CDR3 has 17 amino acids. The germline V gene encodes CDR1 PRHDT and CDR2 FYEKMQ (reference sequence). The V segment lost 4 bases and the J segment 1 base; nucleotides outside the gene matches: 11. As DNA, the CDR3 is TGTGCCAGCAGCTCAGCGGGGAGGAGCGGGCGCACAGATACGCAGTATTTT. Its protein is CASSSAGRSGRTDTQYF.

The J gene is TRBJ2-1, the V gene TRBV29-1, with TRBD2 matching over 13 bases. The CDR3 covers 15 residues. Germline V gives CDR1 SQVTM, CDR2 ANQGSEA. Unmatched junction bases numbered 7, after V lost 6 bases and J lost 5 bases. The CDR3 spells CSVRILAGGNNEQFF. CDR3 nucleotides: TGCAGCGTCAGGATACTAGCGGGGGGGAACAATGAGCAGTTCTTC.

This clonotype showed up just once. The chain has TRBV9 and TRBJ1-2, with D tentatively TRBD1 (6 bases). The CDR3 is 13 residues long. Germline-derived CDR1 and CDR2 are SGDLS and YYNGEE. V was shortened by 3 bases and J by 8 bases, with 14 bases between the two germline ends. CDR3 coding DNA: TGTGCCAGCAGCGCGGTGGGGGCGACGGGCTACACCTTC. Its translation is CASSAVGATGYTF. Supplemented by reference TRBV9 and TRBJ1-2, the full variable domain reads DSGVTQTPKHLITATGQRVTLRCSPRSGDLSVYWYQQSLDQGLQFLIQYYNGEERAKGNILERFSAQQFPDLHSELNLSSLELGDSALYFCASSAVGATGYTFGSGTRLTVV.

This sequence joins TRBV21-1 and TRBJ2-3. TRBV21-1 is shown as a pseudogene. This CDR3 comprises 12 residues. The CDR3 reads CASSTESDTQYF. The CDR3 DNA is TGTGCCAGCAGCACAGAATCAGATACGCAGTATTTT.

V gene TRBV2 combines with J gene TRBJ2-2; possible D gene TRBD1, 5 bases. The CDR3 runs to 14 residues. CDR1 and CDR2 from the germline V gene are SNHLY and FYNNEI. Trimming took 6 bases from V and 8 from J, leaving 16 bases between them. The CDR3 nucleotides read TGTGCCAGCAGCGGATCCCAGGGTTATGGGGAGCTGTTTTTT. It yields the protein CASSGSQGYGELFF. The full variable domain, in which reference TRBV2 and TRBJ2-2 provide the parts outside the CDR3, is EPEVTQTPSHQVTQMGQEVILRCVPISNHLYFYWYRQILGQKVEFLVSFYNNEISEKSEIFDDQFSVERPDGSNFTLKIRSTKLEDSAMYFCASSGSQGYGELFFGEGSRLTVL.

This clonotype was seen more than once but under ten times. J is TRBJ2-1 and V is TRBV7-8, with D unclear. The V gene's germline CDR1 is SGHVS and CDR2 FQNEAQ. CDR3 length: 11 residues. With 1 base removed from V and 7 bases from J, the gap between germline ends came to 2 bases. CDR3 sequence reads: CASSLGNEQFF. CDR3 DNA sequence: TGTGCCAGCAGCTTAGGGAATGAGCAGTTCTTC.

The chain uses TRBV10-1 and TRBJ1-5, with a weak D call TRBD1 (5 bases). V dropped 9 bases and J dropped 4 bases, with 22 bases sitting between them. Germline CDR1 WNHNN, CDR2 SYGVQD (reference sequence). The CDR3 totals 16 residues. This CDR3 is CARPGQVGALNQPQHF. DNA of the CDR3: TGCGCCAGACCGGGCCAGGTAGGGGCCTTAAATCAGCCCCAGCATTTT.

The chain links TRBV3-1 to TRBJ1-2, with TRBD1 matching over 8 bases. In germline, CDR1 is LGHDT, CDR2 YNNKEL (reference sequence). The V and J ends lost 0 bases and 5 bases, in that order; junction bases with no gene match: 14. The CDR3 runs to 18 residues. The CDR3 sequence: CASSQDRRLDREVYGYTF. The DNA for the CDR3 is TGTGCCAGCAGCCAAGATAGGCGGTTGGACAGGGAAGTTTATGGCTACACCTTC.

This clonotype was observed a few times. This chain uses TRBV11-3 with TRBJ2-7, with D perhaps matching TRBD2 (5 bases). Trimming took 5 bases from V and 4 from J, leaving 21 bases between them. Germline CDR1 SGHNT, CDR2 YENEEA. This CDR3 has 16 residues. The CDR3, as DNA: TGTGCCAGCAGCGCCACCACCAGCCCCAGGAGGTACGAGCAGTACTTC. Translation gives CASSATTSPRRYEQYF.

CDR3 residues: CASSLGGEYQPQHF. The DNA for the CDR3 is TGTGCCAGCAGCTTAGGCGGTGAATATCAGCCCCAGCATTTT. V and J are TRBV7-6 and TRBJ1-5; D uncertain. Germline CDR1 is SGHVS and CDR2 is FNYEAQ. Trimming pared 1 base from V and 5 bases from J, leaving 9 bases between. The CDR3 runs to 14 residues.

This clonotype has only a few counts. The chain uses TRBV6-5 and TRBJ1-1, with unresolved D. Germline CDR1 MNHEY, CDR2 SVGAGI. Deletions cut 0 bases from V and 3 bases from J, with 11 bases between. This CDR3 spans 15 amino acids. The CDR3, as DNA: TGTGCCAGCAGTTACTCGGAGATCGGAGACACTGAAGCTTTCTTT. Its translation is CASSYSEIGDTEAFF.

V is TRBV11-3 and J is TRBJ2-5; 13 bases fit TRBD2. Germline lookup yields CDR1 SGHNT and CDR2 YENEEA. The CDR3 sequence is 17 residues long. V lost 5 bases and J lost 5; bases outside the gene matches: 11. CDR3 sequence reads: CASSTGTSGKSGETQYF. CDR3 DNA: TGTGCCAGCAGCACCGGGACTAGCGGGAAGTCAGGCGAGACCCAGTACTTC.

The V and J genes are TRBV29-1 and TRBJ2-3; unclear D gene. Trimming stripped 4 bases from V and 4 bases from J, with 9 bases between. The CDR3 has 12 residues. Germline CDR1 is SQVTM and CDR2 is ANQGSEA. CDR3 DNA: TGCAGCGTTGGGGGTGGGGCAGATACGCAGTATTTT. Translation gives CSVGGGADTQYF.

V and J are TRBV5-1 and TRBJ2-1; 7 bases match TRBD2. This CDR3 contains 14 residues. Germline CDR1 and CDR2: SGHRS and YFSETQ. V was clipped by 3 bases and J by 4 bases; unmatched bases: 4. The CDR3 nucleotides are TGCGCCAGCAGCTCTGGGGGGGGGTACAATGAGCAGTTCTTC. Amino acids: CASSSGGGYNEQFF.

The chain links TRBV2 to TRBJ2-7, with a tentative D call TRBD1 (6 bases). The V end was cut by 4 bases, the J end by 1 base, with 11 bases between. The V gene's germline CDR1 is SNHLY and CDR2 FYNNEI. This CDR3 has 14 amino acids. CDR3 DNA sequence: TGTGCCAGCAGTGGGGGGCAGGTATCCTACGAGCAGTACTTC. Amino acids: CASSGGQVSYEQYF.

The chain joins TRBV10-2 to TRBJ1-5; tentatively, D is TRBD1 (5 bases). V lost 4 bases, J lost 3 bases, and 10 bases lay in between. This CDR3 is built from 14 residues. The germline V gene encodes CDR1 WSHSY and CDR2 SAAADI. The CDR3 sequence is CASSARGFNQPQHF. The CDR3 coding sequence is TGCGCCAGCAGTGCGAGGGGATTCAATCAGCCCCAGCATTTT.

This chain uses TRBV14 with TRBJ2-3; 7 bases are shared with TRBD2. Germline V CDR1 and CDR2: SGHDN, FVKESK. V shed 2 bases, J shed 4 bases, and the junction held 9 bases outside the gene matches. CDR3 length: 16 amino acids. In nucleotides, the CDR3 is TGTGCCAGCAGCCAATTAGTACTAGCGAGCGCAGATACGCAGTATTTT. It encodes CASSQLVLASADTQYF. Supplemented by reference TRBV14 and TRBJ2-3, the full variable domain reads EAGVTQFPSHSVIEKGQTVTLRCDPISGHDNLYWYRRVMGKEIKFLLHFVKESKQDESGMPNNRFLAERTGGTYSTLKVQPAELEDSGVYFCASSQLVLASADTQYFGPGTRLTVL.

V gene TRBV11-2 combines with J gene TRBJ2-2, with D perhaps given as TRBD1 or TRBD2 (5 bases each). The V and J ends lost 7 bases and 0 bases respectively, with 12 bases between them. The CDR3 sequence is 15 residues long. Per the germline V gene, CDR1 is SGHAT and CDR2 is FQNNGV. The CDR3: CASTLWGTNTGELFF. CDR3 coding DNA: TGTGCCAGCACCCTCTGGGGGACGAACACCGGGGAGCTGTTTTTT.

This chain links TRBV10-1 with TRBJ1-2; maybe TRBD1 (6 bases). V was pared by 6 bases and J by 7 bases, with 15 bases between. The CDR3 length is 13 residues. The germline gives CDR1 WNHNN, CDR2 SYGVQD (reference sequence). The CDR3 loop reads CASSTPYRAGYTF. In DNA, the CDR3 is TGCGCCAGCAGCACCCCATACAGGGCTGGCTACACCTTC.

This chain links TRBV7-1 with TRBJ1-2; 8 nucleotides line up with TRBD1. TRBV7-1 is an ORF, and what it does is uncertain. V was pared by 3 bases and J by 5 bases, with 11 bases of the junction left unmatched. The CDR3 contains 16 residues. In DNA form, the CDR3 reads TGTGCCAGCAGCTCGCATGGGACAGGAGCTCGTTATGGCTACACCTTC. Translated, it gives CASSSHGTGARYGYTF.

The CDR3 spells CASSLGGASSRAFF. The CDR3 DNA follows: TGTGCCAGCAGCTTAGGAGGGGCCAGCTCCAGGGCTTTCTTT. V gene TRBV13 combines with J gene TRBJ1-1; a possible D gene is TRBD1 (5 bases). The CDR3 contains 14 residues. Per the germline V gene, CDR1 is PRHDT and CDR2 is FYEKMQ (reference sequence). The V and J ends lost 0 bases and 11 bases respectively, with 16 bases between them.

This rearrangement joins TRBV20-1 to TRBJ2-7; weak D call: TRBD1 (5 bases). CDR1 is DFQATT, CDR2 SNEGSKA, per germline (reference sequence). Trimming stripped 0 bases from V and 0 bases from J, with 12 bases between. This CDR3 spans 15 amino acids. CDR3: CSARDGAGPSYEQYF. DNA of the CDR3: TGCAGTGCTAGAGATGGGGCAGGGCCCTCCTACGAGCAGTACTTC.

The chain links TRBV7-9 to TRBJ2-1; D not resolved. Germline CDR1 is SEHNR and CDR2 is FQNEAQ (reference sequence). The CDR3 runs to 11 residues. Trimming stripped 5 bases from V and 9 bases from J, with 8 bases between. The CDR3 DNA is TGTGCCAGCAGCCGTTCCATTGAGCAGTTCTTC. Its protein is CASSRSIEQFF.